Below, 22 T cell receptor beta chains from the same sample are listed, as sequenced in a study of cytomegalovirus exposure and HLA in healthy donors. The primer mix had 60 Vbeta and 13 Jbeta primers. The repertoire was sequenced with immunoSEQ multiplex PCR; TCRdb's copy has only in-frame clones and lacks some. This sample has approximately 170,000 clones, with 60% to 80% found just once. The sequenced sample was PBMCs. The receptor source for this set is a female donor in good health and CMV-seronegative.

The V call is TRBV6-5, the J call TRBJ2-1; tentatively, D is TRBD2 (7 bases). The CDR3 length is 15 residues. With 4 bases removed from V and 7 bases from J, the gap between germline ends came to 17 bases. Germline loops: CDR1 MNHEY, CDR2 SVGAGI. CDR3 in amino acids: CASSFAGASVNEQFF. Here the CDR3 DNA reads TGTGCCAGCAGTTTTGCGGGGGCCTCCGTTAATGAGCAGTTCTTC.

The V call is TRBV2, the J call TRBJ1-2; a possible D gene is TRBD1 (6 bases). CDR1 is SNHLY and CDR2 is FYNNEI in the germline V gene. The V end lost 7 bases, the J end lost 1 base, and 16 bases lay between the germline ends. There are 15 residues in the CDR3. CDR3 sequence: CASNKIGGGNYGYTF. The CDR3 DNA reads TGTGCCAGCAACAAAATAGGGGGGGGTAACTATGGCTACACCTTC. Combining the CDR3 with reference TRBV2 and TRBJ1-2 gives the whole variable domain EPEVTQTPSHQVTQMGQEVILRCVPISNHLYFYWYRQILGQKVEFLVSFYNNEISEKSEIFDDQFSVERPDGSNFTLKIRSTKLEDSAMYFCASNKIGGGNYGYTFGSGTRLTVV.

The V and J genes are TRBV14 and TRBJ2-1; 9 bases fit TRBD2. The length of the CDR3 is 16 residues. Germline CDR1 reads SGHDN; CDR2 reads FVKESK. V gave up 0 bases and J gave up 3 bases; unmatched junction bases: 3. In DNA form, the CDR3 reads TGTGCCAGCAGCCAAGAGGGCGGGAGGGTCTACAATGAGCAGTTCTTC. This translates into CASSQEGGRVYNEQFF.

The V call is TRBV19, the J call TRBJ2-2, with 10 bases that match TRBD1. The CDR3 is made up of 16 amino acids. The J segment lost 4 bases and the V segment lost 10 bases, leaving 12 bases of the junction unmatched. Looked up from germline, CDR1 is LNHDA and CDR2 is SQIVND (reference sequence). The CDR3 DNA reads TGTGCCACCTCTCCGACAGGGGGCATTAGCACCGGGGAGCTGTTTTTT. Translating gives CATSPTGGISTGELFF. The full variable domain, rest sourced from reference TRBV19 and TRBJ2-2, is DGGITQSPKYLFRKEGQNVTLSCEQNLNHDAMYWYRQDPGQGLRLIYYSQIVNDFQKGDIAEGYSVSREKKESFPLTVTSAQKNPTAFYLCATSPTGGISTGELFFGEGSRLTVL.

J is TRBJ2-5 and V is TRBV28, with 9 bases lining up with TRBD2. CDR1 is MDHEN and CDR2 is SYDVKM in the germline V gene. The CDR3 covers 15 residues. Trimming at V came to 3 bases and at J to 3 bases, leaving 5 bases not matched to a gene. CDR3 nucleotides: TGTGCCAGCAGTTTTGCGACTAGCGGAAAAGAGACCCAGTACTTC. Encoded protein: CASSFATSGKETQYF.

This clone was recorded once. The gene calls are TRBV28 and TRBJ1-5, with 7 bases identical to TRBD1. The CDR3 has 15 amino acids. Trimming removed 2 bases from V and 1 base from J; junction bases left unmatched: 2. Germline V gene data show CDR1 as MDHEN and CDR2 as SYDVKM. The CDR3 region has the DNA TGTGCCAGCAGTTTAGCAGGGGGGAGCAATCAGCCCCAGCATTTT. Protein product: CASSLAGGSNQPQHF.

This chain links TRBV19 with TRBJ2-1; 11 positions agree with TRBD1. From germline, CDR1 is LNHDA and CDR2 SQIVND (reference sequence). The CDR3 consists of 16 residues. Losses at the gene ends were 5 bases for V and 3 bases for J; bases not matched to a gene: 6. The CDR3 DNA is TGTGCCAGTAGTCCGGGGGACAGGGGGAACTACAATGAGCAGTTCTTC. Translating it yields CASSPGDRGNYNEQFF. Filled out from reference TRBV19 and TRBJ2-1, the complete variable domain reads DGGITQSPKYLFRKEGQNVTLSCEQNLNHDAMYWYRQDPGQGLRLIYYSQIVNDFQKGDIAEGYSVSREKKESFPLTVTSAQKNPTAFYLCASSPGDRGNYNEQFFGPGTRLTVL.

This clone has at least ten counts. The CDR3 reads CASSYGQMNTEAFF. The CDR3 DNA is TGTGCCAGCAGTTACGGACAGATGAACACTGAAGCTTTCTTT. The V call is TRBV6-5, the J call TRBJ1-1; D is perhaps TRBD1 (6 bases). Germline V gives CDR1 MNHEY, CDR2 SVGAGI. The CDR3 runs to 14 residues. V was pared by 2 bases and J by 0 bases, with 7 bases between.

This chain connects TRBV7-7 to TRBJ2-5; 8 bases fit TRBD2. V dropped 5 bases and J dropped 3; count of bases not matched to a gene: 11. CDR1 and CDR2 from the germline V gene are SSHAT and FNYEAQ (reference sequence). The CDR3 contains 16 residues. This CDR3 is CASSPQWGGGKETQYF. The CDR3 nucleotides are TGTGCCAGCAGCCCACAGTGGGGCGGGGGGAAAGAGACCCAGTACTTC.

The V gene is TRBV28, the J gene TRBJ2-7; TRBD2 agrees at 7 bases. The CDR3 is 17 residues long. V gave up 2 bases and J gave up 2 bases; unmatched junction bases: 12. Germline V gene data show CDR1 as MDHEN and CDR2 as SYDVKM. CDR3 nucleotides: TGTGCCAGCAGTTTAGCTAGCGGAGAAGCCTACCCCTACGAGCAGTACTTC. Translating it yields CASSLASGEAYPYEQYF. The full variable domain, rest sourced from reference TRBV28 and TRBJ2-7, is DVKVTQSSRYLVKRTGEKVFLECVQDMDHENMFWYRQDPGLGLRLIYFSYDVKMKEKGDIPEGYSVSREKKERFSLILESASTNQTSMYLCASSLASGEAYPYEQYFGPGTRLTVT.

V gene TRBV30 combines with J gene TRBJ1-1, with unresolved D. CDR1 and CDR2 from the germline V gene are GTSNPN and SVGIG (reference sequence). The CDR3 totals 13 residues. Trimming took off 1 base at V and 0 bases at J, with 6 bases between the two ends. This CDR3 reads CAWSALLNTEAFF. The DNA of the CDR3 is TGTGCCTGGAGTGCCCTTCTGAACACTGAAGCTTTCTTT.

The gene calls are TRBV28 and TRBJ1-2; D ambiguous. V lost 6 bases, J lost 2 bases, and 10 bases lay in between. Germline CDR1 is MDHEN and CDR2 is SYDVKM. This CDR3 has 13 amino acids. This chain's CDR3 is CASRYGVNYGYTF. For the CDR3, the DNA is TGTGCCAGCAGATACGGGGTAAACTATGGCTACACCTTC.

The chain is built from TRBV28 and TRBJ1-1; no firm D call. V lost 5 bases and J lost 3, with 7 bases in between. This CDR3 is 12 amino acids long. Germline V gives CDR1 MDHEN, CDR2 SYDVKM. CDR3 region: CASSRRYTEAFF. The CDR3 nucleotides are TGTGCCAGCAGTCGGAGGTACACTGAAGCTTTCTTT.

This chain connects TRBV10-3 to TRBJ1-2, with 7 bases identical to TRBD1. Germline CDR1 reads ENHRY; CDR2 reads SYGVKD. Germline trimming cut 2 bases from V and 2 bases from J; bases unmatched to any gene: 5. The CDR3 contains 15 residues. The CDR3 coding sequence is TGTGCCATCAGTGAGGCCGACAGGGCAAACTATGGCTACACCTTC. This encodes CAISEADRANYGYTF.

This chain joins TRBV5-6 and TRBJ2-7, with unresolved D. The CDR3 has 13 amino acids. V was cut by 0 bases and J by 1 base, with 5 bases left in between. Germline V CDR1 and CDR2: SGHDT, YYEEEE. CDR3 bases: TGTGCCAGCAGCTTGGTGTCTTCCTACGAGCAGTACTTC. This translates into CASSLVSSYEQYF.

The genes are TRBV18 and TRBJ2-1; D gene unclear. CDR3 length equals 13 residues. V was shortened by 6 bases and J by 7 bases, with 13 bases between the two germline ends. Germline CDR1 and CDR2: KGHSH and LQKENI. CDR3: CASSPYASNEQFF. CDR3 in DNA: TGTGCCAGCTCTCCTTACGCTAGTAATGAGCAGTTCTTC.

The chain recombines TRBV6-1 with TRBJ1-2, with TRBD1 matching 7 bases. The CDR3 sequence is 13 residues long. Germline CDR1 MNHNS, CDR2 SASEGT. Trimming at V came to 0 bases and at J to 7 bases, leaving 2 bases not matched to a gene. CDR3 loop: CASSEASGGGYTF. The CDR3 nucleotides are TGTGCCAGCAGTGAAGCCTCAGGGGGTGGCTACACCTTC.

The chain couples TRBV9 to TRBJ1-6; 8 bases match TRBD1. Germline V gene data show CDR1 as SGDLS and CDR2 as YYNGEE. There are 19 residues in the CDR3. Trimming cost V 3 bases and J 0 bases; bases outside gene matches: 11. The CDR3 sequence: CASSEARDRLSSYNSPLHF. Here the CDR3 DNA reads TGTGCCAGCAGCGAAGCCCGGGACAGGTTGAGCTCCTATAATTCACCCCTCCACTTT.

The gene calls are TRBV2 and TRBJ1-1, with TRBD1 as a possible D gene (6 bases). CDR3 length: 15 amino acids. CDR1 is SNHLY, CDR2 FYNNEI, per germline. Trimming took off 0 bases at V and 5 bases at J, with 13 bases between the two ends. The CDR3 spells CASSEAGRGGTEAFF. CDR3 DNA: TGTGCCAGCAGTGAAGCGGGGAGGGGGGGGACTGAAGCTTTCTTT.

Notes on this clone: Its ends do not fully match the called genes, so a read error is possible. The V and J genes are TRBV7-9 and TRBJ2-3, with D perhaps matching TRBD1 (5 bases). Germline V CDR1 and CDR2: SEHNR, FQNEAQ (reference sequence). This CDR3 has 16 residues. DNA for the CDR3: TGTTCCAGCAGCTCCATTACAGGAGCTAGCACAGATACGCAGTATTTT. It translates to CSSSSITGASTDTQYF.

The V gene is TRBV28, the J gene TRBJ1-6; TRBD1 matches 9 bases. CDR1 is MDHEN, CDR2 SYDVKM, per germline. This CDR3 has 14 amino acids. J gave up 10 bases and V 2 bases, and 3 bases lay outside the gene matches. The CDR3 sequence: CASSLDRGRSPLHF. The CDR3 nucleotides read TGTGCCAGCAGTTTAGACAGGGGGAGGTCACCCCTCCACTTT.

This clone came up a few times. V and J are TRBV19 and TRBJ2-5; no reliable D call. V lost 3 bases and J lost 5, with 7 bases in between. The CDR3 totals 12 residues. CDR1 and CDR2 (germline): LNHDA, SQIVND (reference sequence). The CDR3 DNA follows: TGTGCCAGTAGTATGAGGTCCGAGACCCAGTACTTC. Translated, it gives CASSMRSETQYF.